Presented here are 22 T cell receptor beta chains from one specimen sequenced in a study of shared clonotypes between healthy human individuals. TCRdb keeps only in-frame clones here, not all; method: immunoSEQ multiplex PCR. The sample consists of nearly 750,000 clones, 55% to 75% of them appearing once. The sequencing sample was made of memory CD4+ T cells sorted from blood. As to subset: CD45RA-negative fraction. The receptors here all came from a woman younger than 45 in good health.

The gene calls are TRBV29-1 and TRBJ2-3; TRBD2 matches at 9 bases. Per the germline V gene, CDR1 is SQVTM and CDR2 is ANQGSEA. This CDR3 comprises 16 residues. V was clipped by 4 bases and J by 0 bases; unmatched bases: 8. CDR3 residues: CSVGSSGTTSTDTQYF. For the CDR3, the DNA is TGCAGCGTTGGGTCTAGCGGGACCACTAGCACAGATACGCAGTATTTT.

This clone was seen a few times. The rearrangement links TRBV30 to TRBJ2-3, with 11 bases lining up with TRBD2. The germline V gene has CDR1 GTSNPN and CDR2 SVGIG (reference sequence). The junction had 7 bases not matched to a gene; V was cut back by 0 bases and J by 2 bases. CDR3 length: 17 amino acids. CDR3 amino acids: CAWSVLAGASYTDTQYF. CDR3 sequence (DNA): TGTGCCTGGAGTGTACTAGCGGGAGCGAGTTACACAGATACGCAGTATTTT. Full variable domain (missing parts from reference TRBV30 and TRBJ2-3): SQTIHQWPATLVQPVGSPLSLECTVEGTSNPNLYWYRQAAGRGLQLLFYSVGIGQISSEVPQNLSASRPQDRQFILSSKKLLLSDSGFYLCAWSVLAGASYTDTQYFGPGTRLTVL.

CDR3 residues: CASSLRGTGGNEQYF. As DNA, the CDR3 is TGTGCCAGCAGCTTAAGGGGGACAGGAGGAAACGAGCAGTACTTC. The chain combines TRBV4-2 with TRBJ2-7, with 8 bases aligning to TRBD1. The junction had 11 bases not matched to a gene; V was cut back by 5 bases and J by 5 bases. Germline V gene lookup returns CDR1 LGHNA and CDR2 YNFKEQ. The CDR3 consists of 15 residues.

Comment on this clone: The sample carries other DNA sequences with the same CDR3. This chain links TRBV20-1 with TRBJ2-3; D unclear. CDR1 DFQATT and CDR2 SNEGSKA come from the germline V gene (reference sequence). V was pared by 6 bases and J by 4 bases, with 8 bases between. The CDR3 runs 11 residues. DNA for the CDR3: TGCAGTGCCACCCGCCCAGATACGCAGTATTTT. Protein: CSATRPDTQYF.

The J gene is TRBJ1-2, the V gene TRBV6-1; D remains unclear. CDR1 and CDR2 (germline): MNHNS, SASEGT. V lost 1 base to trimming and J lost 4 bases, with 7 bases between them. This CDR3 spans 13 amino acids. CDR3 DNA: TGTGCCAGCAGTGAAGATGGGTCCTATGGCTACACCTTC. Its protein is CASSEDGSYGYTF.

Only a few counts were recorded for this clone. The gene calls are TRBV18 and TRBJ1-1; the D is unclear. The CDR3 is 15 amino acids. Trimming left V 3 bases short and J 5 bases short, with 16 bases between. CDR1 and CDR2 from the germline V gene are KGHSH and LQKENI. The CDR3 reads CASSPSTTPGTEAFF. CDR3 bases: TGTGCCAGCTCACCTTCAACTACCCCTGGGACTGAAGCTTTCTTT.

In regard to this clone: The sample holds other DNA sequences that translate to the same CDR3. The chain has TRBV2 and TRBJ2-5; no clear D. The CDR3 is 12 residues long. V was cut by 4 bases and J by 4 bases, with 7 bases left in between. Germline V gives CDR1 SNHLY, CDR2 FYNNEI. The CDR3 DNA is TGTGCCAGCAGTGCTAGGCGAGAGACCCAGTACTTC. Amino acid sequence: CASSARRETQYF. Full variable domain (remainder filled in from reference TRBV2 and TRBJ2-5): EPEVTQTPSHQVTQMGQEVILRCVPISNHLYFYWYRQILGQKVEFLVSFYNNEISEKSEIFDDQFSVERPDGSNFTLKIRSTKLEDSAMYFCASSARRETQYFGPGTRLLVL.

The V gene is TRBV19, the J gene TRBJ2-5; 7 nucleotides align to TRBD1. V gave up 0 bases and J gave up 5 bases; unmatched junction bases: 12. CDR1 and CDR2 (germline): LNHDA, SQIVND (reference sequence). The CDR3 runs to 17 residues. In DNA, the CDR3 is TGTGCCAGTAGTATAGATCGGGACAGTAGAGGCTGGGAGACCCAGTACTTC. This gives the protein CASSIDRDSRGWETQYF.

CDR3 protein: CASSSGTGRSGNTIYF. The CDR3 DNA reads TGCGCCAGCAGCAGTGGGACAGGGCGCTCTGGAAACACCATATATTTT. The chain joins TRBV5-1 to TRBJ1-3; 9 nucleotides line up with TRBD1. This CDR3 spans 16 amino acids. Trimming at V came to 4 bases and at J to 0 bases, leaving 5 bases not matched to a gene. Germline CDR1 and CDR2: SGHRS and YFSETQ.

This rearrangement joins TRBV2 to TRBJ1-4; 8 nucleotides agree with TRBD1. The germline gives CDR1 SNHLY, CDR2 FYNNEI. With V trimmed by 8 bases and J by 6 bases, 11 bases remained unmatched. This CDR3 region has 15 residues. CDR3 sequence: CASSPSSRGHEKLFF. In DNA, the CDR3 is TGTGCCAGCTCACCGTCGAGCAGGGGGCATGAAAAACTGTTTTTT.

The chain employs TRBV27 and TRBJ2-7; 15 nucleotides match TRBD2. CDR3 length: 14 amino acids. With 4 bases clipped from V and 7 bases from J, the junction kept 2 bases outside the gene matches. Germline CDR1 reads MNHEY; CDR2 reads SMNVEV (reference sequence). Here the CDR3 DNA reads TGTGCCAGCAGTTCGGGGACTAGCGGGAGGGAGCAGTACTTC. Protein: CASSSGTSGREQYF.

This clone occurred a few times. J is TRBJ2-3 and V is TRBV2, with 7 bases matching TRBD1. Losses at the gene ends were 6 bases for V and 7 bases for J; bases not matched to a gene: 10. The CDR3 length is 14 residues. Germline V gene sequence: CDR1 SNHLY, CDR2 FYNNEI. CDR3 in DNA: TGTGCCAGCAGGGGGGACAGCCGGGCCCATACGCAGTATTTT. The encoded protein is CASRGDSRAHTQYF.

The chain joins TRBV18 to TRBJ1-3, with 8 bases fitting TRBD1. The length of the CDR3 is 17 residues. V dropped 5 bases and J dropped 1; count of bases not matched to a gene: 10. Germline lookup yields CDR1 KGHSH and CDR2 LQKENI. The CDR3 DNA follows: TGTGCCAGCTCATCAGATACGGACAGGGCGTCTGGAAACACCATATATTTT. Its translation is CASSSDTDRASGNTIYF.

The CDR3 nucleotides read TGTGCCACCAGCAGAGATTCCCGACAGGGGTCAGCAACTAATGAAAAACTGTTTTTT. Protein: CATSRDSRQGSATNEKLFF. V gene TRBV15 combines with J gene TRBJ1-4; 8 bases fit TRBD1. This CDR3 has 19 residues. V was pared by 0 bases and J by 0 bases, with 9 bases of the junction left unmatched. Germline assignment: CDR1 LNHNV and CDR2 YYDKDF (reference sequence).

This sequence joins TRBV18 and TRBJ1-4; tentatively, D is TRBD1 (6 bases). The V and J ends lost 1 base and 8 bases respectively, with 14 bases between them. This CDR3 comprises 15 residues. The germline V gene encodes CDR1 KGHSH and CDR2 LQKENI. The CDR3 sequence: CASSPLWGASEKLFF. CDR3 in DNA: TGTGCCAGCTCACCACTCTGGGGGGCTAGCGAAAAACTGTTTTTT.

Worth noting for this clone: One junction end disagrees with the germline gene, perhaps due to a read error. This sequence joins TRBV9 and TRBJ2-7; no clear D. This CDR3 contains 13 residues. Germline V gene lookup returns CDR1 SGDLS and CDR2 YYNGEE. CDR3 amino acids: CASSPRPSHEQYF. The CDR3 DNA follows: TGTGCCAGCAGCCCCCGCCCCTCCCACGAGCAGTACTTC.

Within the sample, this clone is medium-sized. The same CDR3 can be traced to other DNA sequences in this sample. This chain joins TRBV18 and TRBJ2-7; 9 nucleotides align to TRBD2. This CDR3 region has 13 residues. Germline values: CDR1 KGHSH, CDR2 LQKENI. Trimming took 3 bases from V and 4 from J; bases not matched to a gene: 1. CDR3 in amino acids: CASSPSGSYEQYF. CDR3 nucleotide sequence: TGTGCCAGCTCACCTAGCGGGAGTTACGAGCAGTACTTC.

The rearrangement uses TRBV6-5 and TRBJ2-7, with D unclear. The CDR3 runs to 11 residues. The V gene's germline CDR1 is MNHEY and CDR2 SVGAGI. The V gene lost 6 bases and the J gene lost 7 bases, with 10 bases spanning the gap. The CDR3 nucleotides are TGTGCCAGCAGGGTGCCTAAGGAGCAGTACTTC. Translated, it gives CASRVPKEQYF.

The DNA of the CDR3 is TGCGCCAGCAGCCAAGACCGAGCGGGTCTGAGCACGCAGTATTTT. This encodes CASSQDRAGLSTQYF. This rearrangement joins TRBV4-1 to TRBJ2-3, with D perhaps matching TRBD2 (6 bases). Trimming took 0 bases from V and 9 from J, leaving 16 bases between them. The CDR3 sequence is 15 residues long. CDR1 and CDR2 from the germline V gene are MGHRA and YSYEKL.

The chain couples TRBV4-2 to TRBJ2-1, with a weak D call TRBD2 (5 bases). Trimming left V 0 bases short and J 9 bases short, with 15 bases between. CDR3 length: 15 residues. The germline V gene has CDR1 LGHNA and CDR2 YNFKEQ. The CDR3 spells CASSQDQGGRLEQFF. CDR3 in DNA: TGTGCCAGCAGCCAAGATCAAGGAGGCCGGCTTGAGCAGTTCTTC.

The J gene is TRBJ2-7, the V gene TRBV19; D uncertain. Between the trimmed V and J ends, which lost 4 bases and 0 bases, there was a span of 10 bases. The CDR3 runs 14 residues. Germline CDR1 LNHDA, CDR2 SQIVND (reference sequence). As DNA, the CDR3 is TGTGCCAGTAGTAGAGAGTTTACCTCCTACGAGCAGTACTTC. Protein product: CASSREFTSYEQYF.

The chain is built from TRBV5-6 and TRBJ2-3; the D is unclear. V lost 4 bases and J 2 bases, leaving 8 bases between the germline ends. This CDR3 spans 13 amino acids. Germline V gives CDR1 SGHDT, CDR2 YYEEEE. The CDR3 is CASSRLDTDTQYF. In DNA, the CDR3 is TGTGCCAGCAGCCGACTCGACACAGATACGCAGTATTTT.